Listed below are T cell receptor beta chains from one sample, sequenced in a study of cytomegalovirus exposure and HLA in healthy donors. Assay: immunoSEQ multiplex PCR; the TCRdb copy retains only in-frame clones and omits some. The sample consists of roughly 200,000 clones, around 80% of them appearing once. The sample taken for sequencing was PBMCs. These receptors were obtained from a man aged 30 to 45 in good health and CMV-seronegative. The conserved cysteine and the conserved F or W are not part of the CDR3 here. The D gene is left open where the match is weak. Not all rows give a size; the values are once, few, many and, for expanded clones, a class.

SAPRGQGAGYGYT,TRBD1,.,TRBV29-1
ASSLLSEGAGGSYEQY,TRBD2,.,TRBV27
ASRYQGDTQY,.,.,TRBV6-6
ASSITGIQETQY,.,once,TRBV19
ASSFEQGYNSPLH,TRBD1,.,TRBV7-2
ASRPGQGGTF,TRBD1,.,TRBV5-8
ASSLYGGEETQY,TRBD2,.,TRBV5-4
ASSQAKQGTYNSPLH,.,once,TRBV23-1
ASSQEVIRTEQY,.,.,TRBV4-1
ASSEEAGRAGTEAF,.,.,TRBV2
ASSLDGTGGYEQY,TRBD1,.,TRBV5-1
ASSLGGLAGVGKNIQY,TRBD2,.,TRBV5-1
ASSFDIDGEKLF,.,.,TRBV28
ASSPATLGQGANYGYT,TRBD1,once,TRBV9
ASSEGASGIVETQY,TRBD2,few,TRBV6-1
ASSDSRTGLYEQY,TRBD1,.,TRBV10-1
ASSVGSASYNEQF,.,.,TRBV9
ASSVIGQGGNEQF,TRBD1,few,TRBV11-1
SVNRDPNTGELF,.,.,TRBV29-1
ASRKTPNTEAF,.,.,TRBV5-6
ASKQGELSYEQY,TRBD1,.,TRBV10-2
ASSYLAGGFYNEQF,TRBD2,.,TRBV6-5
ASSEGPGTGLWVQF,TRBD1,.,TRBV2
ASSLGQGNYGYT,TRBD1,.,TRBV7-8
ASSLRTGGEKNIQY,TRBD1,.,TRBV13
ASSPPIRAGRNTGELF,TRBD2,once,TRBV7-9
ASSEAAAIGGEQF,TRBD2,few,TRBV6-1
ASSPGTSGSVRAQF,TRBD2,.,TRBV5-1
ASSRDRVYNEQF,TRBD1,.,TRBV11-1
ASSASDRSEAF,.,.,TRBV5-6
SVTQPSGYDNEQF,TRBD2,once,TRBV29-1
ASSQTSGSGADTQY,TRBD2,once,TRBV7-3
ASSITRAQGETQY,.,.,TRBV25-1
ASSSPGETNHEQY,.,.,TRBV5-4
ASSPWGLAGGSEQF,TRBD2,once,TRBV2
ASSLGGYEQY,.,.,TRBV5-6
ASSGGQGASGELF,TRBD1,.,TRBV14
ASSEQVNYGYT,.,.,TRBV10-1
ASSGGYPGQAFNQPQH,TRBD1,.,TRBV6-1
ASSRDTEAF,.,once,TRBV6-5
ASSLGDRAGDEQF,TRBD1,.,TRBV5-1
ASSFNSGNTIY,.,.,TRBV7-9
ASRGTSGRTGEQY,TRBD2,few,TRBV6-6
ASSVATSTNEQY,.,.,TRBV9
ASSPPRQILTGELF,.,.,TRBV5-5
ASTMDRFYEQY,.,few,TRBV6-1
ASSSRGFGYT,.,once,TRBV5-8